This is a list of T cell receptor beta chains from one sample in a study of blood T cell repertoires in COVID-19. The method was immunoSEQ multiplex PCR; TCRdb's version includes in-frame clones alone and lacks a portion of them. The table lists hundreds of thousands of clones, 87% of them singletons. Sequenced material: peripheral blood. The receptors were sampled from a man aged 18 to 30 with active or convalescent COVID-19. Each CDR3 is given with its conserved first and last residue. D genes are given only for firm matches. Rows give clone size only sometimes, using once, few, many, or a class for an expanded clone.

V gene: TRBV12-3/TRBV12-4; clone size: -; D gene: -; J gene: TRBJ1-1; CDR3 protein: CASSFVGDTEAFF; CDR3 DNA: TGTGCCAGCAGTTTTGTAGGGGACACTGAAGCTTTCTTT
V gene: TRBV6-4; clone size: few; D gene: TRBD1; J gene: TRBJ1-6; CDR3 protein: CASSAGGNSPLHF; CDR3 DNA: TGTGCCAGCAGTGCAGGGGGCAATTCACCCCTCCACTTT
V gene: TRBV6-6; clone size: -; D gene: -; J gene: TRBJ1-3; CDR3 protein: CASSVTGSGNTIYF; CDR3 DNA: TGTGCCAGCAGTGTCACAGGGTCTGGAAACACCATATATTTT
V gene: TRBV4-2; clone size: -; D gene: TRBD1; J gene: TRBJ1-6; CDR3 protein: CASSRTGEKGSPLHF; CDR3 DNA: TGTGCCAGCAGCCGAACAGGGGAAAAAGGTTCACCCCTCCACTTT
V gene: TRBV6-6; clone size: few; D gene: TRBD1; J gene: TRBJ1-5; CDR3 protein: CASSPTGSNQPQHF; CDR3 DNA: TGTGCCAGCAGCCCGACAGGGAGCAATCAGCCCCAGCATTTT
V gene: TRBV5-1; clone size: -; D gene: TRBD2; J gene: TRBJ2-1; CDR3 protein: CASSLGASGDNNEQFF; CDR3 DNA: TGCGCCAGCAGCTTGGGGGCTAGCGGGGACAACAATGAGCAGTTCTTC
V gene: TRBV12-5; clone size: -; D gene: -; J gene: TRBJ1-1; CDR3 protein: CASGFGGIRTEAFF; CDR3 DNA: TGTGCTAGTGGTTTCGGCGGGATTCGGACTGAAGCTTTCTTT
V gene: TRBV3-1/TRBV3-2; clone size: once; D gene: TRBD2; J gene: TRBJ2-5; CDR3 protein: CASSQERRTSGLQETQYF; CDR3 DNA: TGTGCCAGCAGCCAAGAAAGAAGGACTAGCGGCTTGCAAGAGACCCAGTACTTC
V gene: TRBV11-3; clone size: -; D gene: -; J gene: TRBJ2-3; CDR3 protein: CASSLETGTDTQYF; CDR3 DNA: TGTGCCAGCAGCTTAGAGACAGGCACAGATACGCAGTATTTT
V gene: TRBV3-1/TRBV3-2; clone size: -; D gene: -; J gene: TRBJ2-7; CDR3 protein: CASKTGRFSGEQYF; CDR3 DNA: TGTGCCAGCAAAACTGGGCGATTCTCGGGGGAGCAGTACTTC
V gene: TRBV5-6; clone size: -; D gene: TRBD2; J gene: TRBJ2-4; CDR3 protein: CASSLRRGARDIQYF; CDR3 DNA: TGTGCCAGCAGCTTGAGGCGGGGGGCGAGGGACATTCAGTACTTC
V gene: TRBV5-1; clone size: -; D gene: -; J gene: TRBJ2-5; CDR3 protein: CASSLESGIQETQYF; CDR3 DNA: TGCGCCAGCAGCTTGGAGTCAGGGATCCAAGAGACCCAGTACTTC
V gene: TRBV18; clone size: -; D gene: -; J gene: TRBJ1-3; CDR3 protein: CASSPQGSSGNTIYF; CDR3 DNA: TGTGCCAGCTCACCTCAGGGGAGCTCTGGAAACACCATATATTTT
V gene: TRBV11-2; clone size: -; D gene: TRBD1; J gene: TRBJ2-7; CDR3 protein: CASSFLQGGHEQYF; CDR3 DNA: TGTGCCAGCAGCTTCTTACAGGGGGGCCACGAGCAGTACTTC
V gene: TRBV5-8; clone size: -; D gene: TRBD1; J gene: TRBJ1-3; CDR3 protein: CASSLDRAGNTIYF; CDR3 DNA: TGTGCCAGCAGCCTGGACAGGGCTGGAAACACCATATATTTT
V gene: TRBV28; clone size: -; D gene: -; J gene: TRBJ1-5; CDR3 protein: CASSFWQGGIGEPQHF; CDR3 DNA: TGTGCCAGCAGTTTTTGGCAGGGAGGGATAGGGGAGCCCCAGCATTTT
V gene: TRBV11-2; clone size: -; D gene: TRBD2; J gene: TRBJ2-3; CDR3 protein: CASSLGLAGGSAHTQYF; CDR3 DNA: TGTGCCAGCAGCTTAGGTCTAGCGGGAGGTTCCGCCCATACGCAGTATTTT
V gene: TRBV18; clone size: -; D gene: -; J gene: TRBJ1-5; CDR3 protein: CASSPHPPSNQPQHF; CDR3 DNA: TGTGCCAGCTCACCCCATCCCCCTAGCAATCAGCCCCAGCATTTT
V gene: TRBV6-4; clone size: -; D gene: -; J gene: TRBJ2-1; CDR3 protein: CASSDSRNQQFF; CDR3 DNA: TGTGCCAGCAGTGACTCGAGGAATCAGCAGTTCTTC
V gene: TRBV28; clone size: -; D gene: TRBD1; J gene: TRBJ2-5; CDR3 protein: CATTRDRREETQYF; CDR3 DNA: TGTGCCACCACGAGGGACAGGCGGGAAGAGACCCAGTACTTC
V gene: TRBV6-4; clone size: -; D gene: TRBD1; J gene: TRBJ2-1; CDR3 protein: CASSPTGKGTYNEQFF; CDR3 DNA: TGTGCCAGCAGCCCGACAGGGAAGGGGACCTACAATGAGCAGTTCTTC
V gene: TRBV5-1; clone size: -; D gene: TRBD1; J gene: TRBJ1-2; CDR3 protein: CASSLDGQGRGYTF; CDR3 DNA: TGCGCCAGCAGCTTGGACGGACAGGGTCGAGGCTACACCTTC
V gene: TRBV19; clone size: -; D gene: TRBD1; J gene: TRBJ2-7; CDR3 protein: CASRDRAASYEQYF; CDR3 DNA: TGTGCCAGTAGGGACAGGGCCGCTTCCTACGAGCAGTACTTC
V gene: TRBV12-3/TRBV12-4; clone size: -; D gene: -; J gene: TRBJ2-7; CDR3 protein: CASSLRNIYEQYF; CDR3 DNA: TGTGCCAGCAGTTTACGAAACATTTACGAGCAGTACTTC
V gene: TRBV3-1/TRBV3-2; clone size: -; D gene: TRBD1; J gene: TRBJ1-2; CDR3 protein: CASSRQGGGYTF; CDR3 DNA: TGTGCCAGCAGTAGACAGGGCGGTGGCTACACCTTC
V gene: TRBV19; clone size: -; D gene: TRBD1; J gene: TRBJ1-5; CDR3 protein: CASRADRDRSAEW; CDR3 DNA: TGTGCCAGTAGGGCTGACCGGGACAGGTCGGCTGAATGG
V gene: TRBV2; clone size: -; D gene: TRBD2; J gene: TRBJ2-1; CDR3 protein: CASGKAGNSYNEQFF; CDR3 DNA: TGTGCCAGCGGAAAAGCGGGGAACTCCTACAATGAGCAGTTCTTC
V gene: TRBV27; clone size: -; D gene: -; J gene: TRBJ1-5; CDR3 protein: CASSFRLSNQPQHF; CDR3 DNA: TGTGCCAGCAGTTTCAGGCTAAGTAATCAGCCCCAGCATTTT
V gene: TRBV27; clone size: -; D gene: TRBD1; J gene: TRBJ2-2; CDR3 protein: CASSLDRGLVGELFF; CDR3 DNA: TGTGCCAGCAGTTTAGACAGGGGGCTGGTCGGGGAGCTGTTTTTT
V gene: TRBV6-6; clone size: -; D gene: TRBD1; J gene: TRBJ1-5; CDR3 protein: CASSYGTGESPQHF; CDR3 DNA: TGTGCCAGCAGTTACGGGACAGGGGAGTCGCCCCAGCATTTT
V gene: TRBV7-8; clone size: -; D gene: -; J gene: TRBJ2-7; CDR3 protein: CASSLRGHLNEQYF; CDR3 DNA: TGTGCCAGCAGCTTAAGGGGACATTTAAACGAGCAGTACTTC
V gene: TRBV7-9; clone size: -; D gene: -; J gene: TRBJ1-2; CDR3 protein: CASSLVIANYGYTF; CDR3 DNA: TGTGCCAGCAGCTTAGTAATAGCTAACTATGGCTACACCTTC